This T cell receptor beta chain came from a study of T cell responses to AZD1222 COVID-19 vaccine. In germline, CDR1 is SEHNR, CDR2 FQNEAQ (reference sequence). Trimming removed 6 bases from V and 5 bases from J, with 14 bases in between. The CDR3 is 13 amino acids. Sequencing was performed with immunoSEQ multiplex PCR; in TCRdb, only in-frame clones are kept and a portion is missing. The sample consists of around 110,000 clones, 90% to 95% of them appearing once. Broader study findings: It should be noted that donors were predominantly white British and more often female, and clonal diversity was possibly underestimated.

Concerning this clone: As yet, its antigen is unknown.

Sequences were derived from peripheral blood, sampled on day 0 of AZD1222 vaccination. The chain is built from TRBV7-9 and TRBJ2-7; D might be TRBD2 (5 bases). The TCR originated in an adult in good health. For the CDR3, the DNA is TGTGCCAGCAGACTTGGTGGGAGCGACGAGCAGTACTTC. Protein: CASRLGGSDEQYF.